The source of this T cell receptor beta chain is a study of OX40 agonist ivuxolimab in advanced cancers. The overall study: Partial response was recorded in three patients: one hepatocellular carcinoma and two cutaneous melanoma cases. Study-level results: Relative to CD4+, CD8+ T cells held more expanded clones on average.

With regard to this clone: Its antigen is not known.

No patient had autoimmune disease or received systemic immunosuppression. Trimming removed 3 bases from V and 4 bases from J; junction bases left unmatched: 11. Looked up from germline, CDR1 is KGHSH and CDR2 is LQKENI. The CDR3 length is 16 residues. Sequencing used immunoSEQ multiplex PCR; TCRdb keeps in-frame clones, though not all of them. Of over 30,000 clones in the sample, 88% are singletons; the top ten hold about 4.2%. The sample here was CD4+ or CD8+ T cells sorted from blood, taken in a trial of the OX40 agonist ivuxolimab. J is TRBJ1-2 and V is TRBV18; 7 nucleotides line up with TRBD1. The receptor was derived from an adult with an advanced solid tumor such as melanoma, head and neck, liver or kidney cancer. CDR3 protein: CASSPDQTGMGYGYTF. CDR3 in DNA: TGTGCCAGCTCACCCGATCAGACAGGGATGGGCTATGGCTACACCTTC.